A selection of T cell receptor beta chains follows, all from one sample in a study of T cell changes during pregnancy in multiple sclerosis. Method: immunoSEQ multiplex PCR; TCRdb's copy keeps in-frame clones and lacks some. The sample shows just over 65,000 clones, around 90% of them seen only once. Sequences were derived from peripheral blood, sampled in the second trimester of pregnancy. The receptors derive from a female donor with multiple sclerosis, enrolled in a pregnancy study. CDR3s include the opening cysteine and the closing phenylalanine or tryptophan. D genes are given only for firm matches. Some rows mark clone size as missing; the rest say once, few, many or name a class of expanded clone.

J gene: TRBJ2-2; V gene: TRBV6-1; clone size: -; D gene: -; CDR3 DNA: TGTGCCAGCCTCCGAGCGCTGGTGGCCGGGGAGCTGTTTTTT; CDR3 protein: CASLRALVAGELFF
J gene: TRBJ1-5; V gene: TRBV7-9; clone size: -; D gene: TRBD1; CDR3 DNA: TGTGCCAGCAGCTTAGACAGGGGGTTGGGGGTGTTTCAGCCCCAGCATTTT; CDR3 protein: CASSLDRGLGVFQPQHF
J gene: TRBJ2-7; V gene: TRBV5-1; clone size: few; D gene: TRBD1; CDR3 DNA: TGCGCCAGCAGCTCGTCACAGGGGGCTGCCTACGAGCAGTACTTC; CDR3 protein: CASSSSQGAAYEQYF
J gene: TRBJ2-2; V gene: TRBV2; clone size: few; D gene: -; CDR3 DNA: TGTGCCAGCAGTGAAATTTACTCGGGGAACGCGAACACCGGGGAGCTGTTTTTT; CDR3 protein: CASSEIYSGNANTGELFF
J gene: TRBJ2-1; V gene: TRBV15; clone size: -; D gene: TRBD2; CDR3 DNA: TGTGCCACCAGCAGCGCCGATCTGGGACTAGCGGGCAATGAGCAGTTCTTC; CDR3 protein: CATSSADLGLAGNEQFF
J gene: TRBJ1-2; V gene: TRBV7-8; clone size: -; D gene: -; CDR3 DNA: TGTGCCAGCAGCTCTCGGCCCCGGGGGGCGCTTGGGTTGTCGGACTATGGCTACACCTTC; CDR3 protein: CASSSRPRGALGLSDYGYTF
J gene: TRBJ2-5; V gene: TRBV19; clone size: -; D gene: TRBD1; CDR3 DNA: TGTGCCAGTGCTGACGTCGGACAGGGACAAGAGACCCAGTACTTC; CDR3 protein: CASADVGQGQETQYF
J gene: TRBJ1-2; V gene: TRBV7-9; clone size: -; D gene: -; CDR3 DNA: TGTGCCAGCAGCTTAGGGTCACAGGTTTCTAACTATGGCTACACCTTC; CDR3 protein: CASSLGSQVSNYGYTF
J gene: TRBJ2-3; V gene: TRBV6-4; clone size: -; D gene: TRBD2; CDR3 DNA: TGTGCCAGCAGTCCTAGCGGGGGGGCCGTGACAGATACGCAGTATTTT; CDR3 protein: CASSPSGGAVTDTQYF
J gene: TRBJ2-5; V gene: TRBV9; clone size: -; D gene: TRBD2; CDR3 DNA: TGTGCCAGCAGCGTAGGGGGTAGCGGGGGGGCCGGAGAGACCCAGTACTTC; CDR3 protein: CASSVGGSGGAGETQYF
J gene: TRBJ1-1; V gene: TRBV6-1; clone size: -; D gene: -; CDR3 DNA: TGTGCCAGCAGTGGAGTAGGGGGACCCAACACTGAAGCTTTCTTT; CDR3 protein: CASSGVGGPNTEAFF
J gene: TRBJ2-5; V gene: TRBV4-1; clone size: -; D gene: TRBD2; CDR3 DNA: TGCGCCAGCAGCCAGGGGACTAACCCTCAAGAGACCCAGTACTTC; CDR3 protein: CASSQGTNPQETQYF
J gene: TRBJ2-1; V gene: TRBV6-5; clone size: -; D gene: TRBD1; CDR3 DNA: TGTGCCAGCAGTGGGACAGTCTACAATGAGCAGTTCTTC; CDR3 protein: CASSGTVYNEQFF
J gene: TRBJ1-2; V gene: TRBV20-1; clone size: few; D gene: TRBD1; CDR3 DNA: TGCAGTGCGGGGACAGAGTATGGCTACACCTTC; CDR3 protein: CSAGTEYGYTF
J gene: TRBJ2-7; V gene: TRBV7-2; clone size: -; D gene: -; CDR3 DNA: TGTGCCAGCAGCTTACAGGGGCGGATATCCTACGAGCAGTACTTC; CDR3 protein: CASSLQGRISYEQYF
J gene: TRBJ2-7; V gene: TRBV15; clone size: -; D gene: -; CDR3 DNA: TGTGCCACCAGCAGAGAGGGGGCATTCGCACCCGAGCAGTACTTC; CDR3 protein: CATSREGAFAPEQYF
J gene: TRBJ2-7; V gene: TRBV30; clone size: -; D gene: TRBD2; CDR3 DNA: TGTGCCTGGACGGGGGGTTACGAGCAGTACTTC; CDR3 protein: CAWTGGYEQYF
J gene: TRBJ2-2; V gene: TRBV18; clone size: -; D gene: -; CDR3 DNA: TGTGCCAGCTCACCGCAGGTAATCGCGAACACCGGGGAGCTGTTTTTT; CDR3 protein: CASSPQVIANTGELFF
J gene: TRBJ1-1; V gene: TRBV19; clone size: few; D gene: TRBD1; CDR3 DNA: TGTGCCAGTAGTATTGCGCAGGGGGCCACTGAAGCTTTCTTT; CDR3 protein: CASSIAQGATEAFF
J gene: TRBJ2-3; V gene: TRBV30; clone size: -; D gene: TRBD1; CDR3 DNA: TGTGCCTGGAGTGCCCCGGACAGGGGACGCGAAAAGAGCACAGATACGCAGTATTTT; CDR3 protein: CAWSAPDRGREKSTDTQYF
J gene: TRBJ2-2; V gene: TRBV5-4; clone size: -; D gene: TRBD2; CDR3 DNA: TGTGCCAGCAATCGACTAGCGGGGGGTCATGGGGGGGAGCTGTTTTTT; CDR3 protein: CASNRLAGGHGGELFF
J gene: TRBJ2-1; V gene: TRBV6-5; clone size: once; D gene: TRBD2; CDR3 DNA: TGTGCCAGCAGCTTAGGACTAGTCGCCTACAATGAGCAGTTCTTC; CDR3 protein: CASSLGLVAYNEQFF
J gene: TRBJ2-7; V gene: TRBV11-2; clone size: -; D gene: -; CDR3 DNA: TGTGCCAGCAGCTTACCAGGGTCGGAGCAGTACTTC; CDR3 protein: CASSLPGSEQYF
J gene: TRBJ2-2; V gene: TRBV5-6; clone size: -; D gene: -; CDR3 DNA: TGTGCCAGCACCCTTCGGGAAAGGGTAACCGGGGAGCTGTTTTTT; CDR3 protein: CASTLRERVTGELFF
J gene: TRBJ2-1; V gene: TRBV9; clone size: -; D gene: -; CDR3 DNA: TGTGCCAGCAGCGAGGGAGGGGGTCTAGCGGTATACAATGAGCAGTTCTTC; CDR3 protein: CASSEGGGLAVYNEQFF
J gene: TRBJ1-1; V gene: TRBV7-2; clone size: -; D gene: -; CDR3 DNA: TGTGCCAGCAGCGTTCGACAGGCGGGCGCTGAAGCTTTCTTT; CDR3 protein: CASSVRQAGAEAFF
J gene: TRBJ2-3; V gene: TRBV30; clone size: -; D gene: TRBD1; CDR3 DNA: TGTGCCTGGAGTGTCGGGACAGGATACACAGATACGCAGTATTTT; CDR3 protein: CAWSVGTGYTDTQYF
J gene: TRBJ2-7; V gene: TRBV5-1; clone size: -; D gene: -; CDR3 DNA: TGCGCCAGCAGCTTGGGGGACAAAACCTCCTACGAGCAGTACTTC; CDR3 protein: CASSLGDKTSYEQYF